This T cell receptor beta chain was recovered during a study of cytomegalovirus exposure and HLA in healthy donors. Whole-study results and caveats: The study flagged 150 to 200 TCR beta chains as cytomegalovirus-associated.

Trimming removed 6 bases from V and 10 bases from J, with 9 bases in between. This CDR3 spans 10 amino acids. The germline CDR1 and CDR2 sequences are SNHLY and FYNNEI. Generated by immunoSEQ multiplex PCR, the TCRdb table keeps only in-frame clones and is missing some. The sample carries tens of thousands of clones, 93% recorded once. Of note for this clone: Its target is not known.

The sequenced sample was PBMCs. The rearrangement joins TRBV2 to TRBJ1-1; no clear D gene. This receptor was taken from a woman in her twenties or thirties in good health and CMV-seropositive. The CDR3, as DNA: TGTGCCAGCAGCGCGCCCGGAGCTTTCTTT. Its translation: CASSAPGAFF.